The text below deals with one T cell receptor (beta chain). Trimming took 3 bases from V and 7 from J, leaving 16 bases between them. Looked up from germline, CDR1 is LNHDA and CDR2 is SQIVND (reference sequence). This CDR3 has 15 amino acids. This specimen belongs to a study of identical twins. Each CDR3 protein gets one entry after TCRdb re-called the 5' RACE reads with MiXCR. The data show around 490,000 distinct CDR3 sequences, roughly an eighth seen once. The same specimen was also included in a second study, on yellow fever vaccine responses in identical twins.

The V and J genes are TRBV19 and TRBJ2-1; D is possibly TRBD1 (6 bases). Sequencing used CD4+ T cells sorted from blood. This TCR was recovered from a woman aged 18-30 years in good health. The CDR3 sequence is CASSMRGTIRNEQFF. Here the CDR3 DNA reads TGTGCCAGTAGTATGCGAGGGACAATTAGGAATGAGCAGTTCTTC.